This TCR beta chain derives from a study of blood T cell repertoires in COVID-19 (dated by TCRdb to about 2020). Study-level background: The collaborator samples originated in the United States, Italy and Spain and spanned the acute and convalescent phases of COVID-19. The prospective study material was composed of cDNA or gDNA derived from T cells, B-cell-depleted T cells, or PBMCs. Subjects who had been exposed to COVID-19, were actively infected with it, or had recovered from it provided the deeply sampled blood TCRbeta repertoires that made up the dataset. A freely available public database, intended as a resource for researchers studying the immune response to SARS-CoV-2, is where the repertoires were released. The samples were drawn from the first 160 participants of the ongoing ImmuneRACE study and from under 1,500 subjects provided by 6 global collaborators. Sample metadata almost always included a de-identified subject ID, COVID-19 status, age in years and sex. Where available, HLA class I and class II types were taken from metadata supplied by the sample provider and were not determined by assay-based typing.

V loses 5 bases of germline sequence and J loses 4 bases, and the interval between the two ends is 12 bases. Looking up the germline V gene yields CDR1 SGHTA and CDR2 FQGNSA. The CDR3 spans 15 residues, from the cysteine through the phenylalanine. The entry retains the CDR3 DNA only, 45 bases that are in frame from base 1. TCRbeta CDR3 regions were amplified from genomic DNA by means of the immunoSEQ Assay, a bias-controlled multiplex PCR. As for how the authors treated the data: The number of nucleated cells in each sample was estimated by amplification of reference gene primers within the assay. To quantify the absolute abundance of each unique TCRbeta CDR3 rearrangement, sequence reads were collapsed and filtered. For each sample, productive Simpson clonality was calculated as the square root of Simpson's diversity index over productive rearrangements. TCRdb limited this immuneACCESS table to in-frame rearrangements with V and J called. A share of clones is missing; checked studies link under half to unresolved V genes, and the rest is unexplained. V, J and clone size derive from that table, while D and trimming were established from the DNA sequence. The sample table records under 100,000 clones; over 80% of these occur just once. The top ten hold roughly 1.1% of the sample.

General study outcomes and caveats: Clinical and demographic metadata were provided uncurated, with the amount varying by source and participant.

The collaborating institutions used their own protocols to collect whole blood in K2EDTA tubes. For TCRbeta analysis, collaborator samples were shipped as frozen whole blood, as isolated PBMCs, or as DNA extracted from either sample type. Note on this clone: The antigen this receptor binds is unknown. Base qualities are not provided; no much larger clone lies one nucleotide away.

This receptor was obtained from a human donor in a cohort sampled during active COVID-19. The sequence links TRBV7-2 to TRBJ2-6; a tentative D call is TRBD2 (6 bases match). The sequencing sample was made of peripheral blood. The encoded CDR3 is CASSAGPLGANVLTF. The nucleotide sequence is given as TGTGCCAGCAGCGCGGGACCATTAGGGGCCAACGTCCTGACTTTC.